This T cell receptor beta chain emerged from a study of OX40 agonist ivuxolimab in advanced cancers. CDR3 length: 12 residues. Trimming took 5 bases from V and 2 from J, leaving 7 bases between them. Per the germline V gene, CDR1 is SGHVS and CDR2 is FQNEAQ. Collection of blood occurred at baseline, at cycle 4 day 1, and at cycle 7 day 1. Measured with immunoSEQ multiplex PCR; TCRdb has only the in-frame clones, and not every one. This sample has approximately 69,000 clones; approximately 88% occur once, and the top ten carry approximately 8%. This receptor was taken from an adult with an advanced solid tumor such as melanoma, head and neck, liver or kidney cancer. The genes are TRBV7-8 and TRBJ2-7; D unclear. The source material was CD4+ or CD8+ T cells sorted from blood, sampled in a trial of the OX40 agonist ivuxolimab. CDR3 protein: CASSPKAYEQYF. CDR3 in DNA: TGTGCCAGCAGCCCTAAGGCCTACGAGCAGTACTTC.